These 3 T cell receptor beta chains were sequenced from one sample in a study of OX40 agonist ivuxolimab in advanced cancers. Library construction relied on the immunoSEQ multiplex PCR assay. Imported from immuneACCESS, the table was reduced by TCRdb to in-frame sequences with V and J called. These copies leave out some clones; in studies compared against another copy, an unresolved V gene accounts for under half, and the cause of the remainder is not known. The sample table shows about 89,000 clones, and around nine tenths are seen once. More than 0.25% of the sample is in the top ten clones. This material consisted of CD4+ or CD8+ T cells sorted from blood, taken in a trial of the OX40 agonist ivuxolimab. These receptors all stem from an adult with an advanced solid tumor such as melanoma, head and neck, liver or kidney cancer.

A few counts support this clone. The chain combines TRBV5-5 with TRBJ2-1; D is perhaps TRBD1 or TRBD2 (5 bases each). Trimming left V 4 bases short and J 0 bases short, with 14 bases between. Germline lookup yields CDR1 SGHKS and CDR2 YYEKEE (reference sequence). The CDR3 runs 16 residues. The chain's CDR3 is CASSQLRGSSYNEQFF. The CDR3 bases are TGTGCCAGCAGCCAGTTGAGGGGTAGCTCCTACAATGAGCAGTTCTTC. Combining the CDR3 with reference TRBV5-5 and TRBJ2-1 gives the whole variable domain DAGVTQSPTHLIKTRGQQVTLRCSPISGHKSVSWYQQVLGQGPQFIFQYYEKEERGRGNFPDRFSARQFPNYSSELNVNALLLGDSALYLCASSQLRGSSYNEQFFGPGTRLTVL.

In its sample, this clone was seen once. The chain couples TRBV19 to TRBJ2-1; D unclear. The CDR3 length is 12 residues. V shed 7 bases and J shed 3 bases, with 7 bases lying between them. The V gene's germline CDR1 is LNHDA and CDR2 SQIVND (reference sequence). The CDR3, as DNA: TGTGCCAGTATGCACGGCTACAATGAGCAGTTCTTC. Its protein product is CASMHGYNEQFF.

The CDR3 region has the DNA TGCGCCACTTGGACGACTGGGGGGGCGGAGTACGAGCAGTACTTC. This sequence encodes CATWTTGGAEYEQYF. This rearrangement joins TRBV23-1 to TRBJ2-7; possible D gene TRBD2, 7 bases. TRBV23-1 falls under the ORF class, with uncertain function. The CDR3 has 15 amino acids. The V and J ends lost 10 bases and 4 bases respectively, with 23 bases between them.